These 21 T cell receptor beta chains were all obtained from the same sample, sequenced in a study of cytomegalovirus exposure and HLA in healthy donors. Use of 60 Vbeta and 13 Jbeta primers characterized the PCR. Repertoires were generated with immunoSEQ multiplex PCR, while TCRdb's copy carries only in-frame clones and drops some. The sample lists fewer than 200,000 clones, around three quarters occurring once. The sample consisted of PBMCs. These receptors were obtained from a woman aged 25 to 39 in good health and CMV-seronegative.

Regarding this clone: The sample contains more than one DNA sequence encoding this CDR3. V is TRBV18 and J is TRBJ2-5; a possible D gene is TRBD1 (5 bases). Looked up from germline, CDR1 is KGHSH and CDR2 is LQKENI. The CDR3 spans 13 residues. Trimming stripped 2 bases from V and 2 bases from J, with 6 bases between. In DNA, the CDR3 is TGTGCCAGCTCACCAGACAGTCAAGAGACCCAGTACTTC. It specifies CASSPDSQETQYF.

The gene calls are TRBV6-5 and TRBJ1-5, with TRBD1 identical over 8 bases. Per the germline V gene, CDR1 is MNHEY and CDR2 is SVGAGI. This CDR3 has 13 amino acids. Trimming took 8 bases from V and 3 from J; bases not matched to a gene: 3. The CDR3: CASGRGHNQPQHF. Here the CDR3 DNA reads TGTGCCAGCGGCAGGGGGCACAATCAGCCCCAGCATTTT.

The chain links TRBV7-9 to TRBJ1-5, with D uncertain. The CDR3 contains 12 residues. The ends were cut back, 5 bases at V and 10 bases at J, with 12 bases in the middle. Germline V gives CDR1 SEHNR, CDR2 FQNEAQ (reference sequence). CDR3 protein: CASSPGSSPQHF. Here the CDR3 DNA reads TGTGCCAGCAGCCCCGGGAGTTCTCCCCAGCATTTT.

The chain employs TRBV7-6 and TRBJ1-2, with TRBD1 matching over 7 bases. Trimming removed 3 bases from V and 2 bases from J; junction bases left unmatched: 0. The germline V gene encodes CDR1 SGHVS and CDR2 FNYEAQ. CDR3 length: 13 amino acids. DNA of the CDR3: TGTGCCAGCAGCTTGGGACAGAACTATGGCTACACCTTC. This encodes CASSLGQNYGYTF.

The V and J genes are TRBV4-1 and TRBJ1-5; D uncertain. Germline values: CDR1 MGHRA, CDR2 YSYEKL. V lost 3 bases and J lost 0, with 9 bases in between. This CDR3 region has 15 residues. CDR3 DNA sequence: TGCGCCAGCAGCCACGCGGGTCTTAGCAATCAGCCCCAGCATTTT. Translation gives CASSHAGLSNQPQHF.

J is TRBJ2-5 and V is TRBV20-1; D is uncertain. The CDR3 length is 11 residues. The ends were cut back, 5 bases at V and 3 bases at J, with 7 bases in the middle. Germline values: CDR1 DFQATT, CDR2 SNEGSKA (reference sequence). CDR3 nucleotide sequence: TGCAGTGCTTCCAGAAAAGAGACCCAGTACTTC. It translates to CSASRKETQYF.

The V call is TRBV6-6, the J call TRBJ2-7, with D possibly being TRBD2 (5 bases). Trimming removed 3 bases at V and 4 bases at J, with 10 bases between. This CDR3 region has 13 residues. CDR1 is MNHNY and CDR2 is SVGAGI in the germline V gene (reference sequence). CDR3 sequence: CASSYGRGYEQYF. CDR3 DNA: TGTGCCAGCAGTTATGGTCGAGGGTACGAGCAGTACTTC.

This clone was seen a few times. This chain connects TRBV10-3 to TRBJ2-7; D remains unclear. CDR1 and CDR2 (germline): ENHRY, SYGVKD. The length of the CDR3 is 16 residues. Trimming stripped 4 bases from V and 5 bases from J, with 21 bases between. The CDR3 DNA reads TGTGCCATCAGTGGCGGCGTAGTAGCCTCTCTGCACGAGCAGTACTTC. The encoded protein is CAISGGVVASLHEQYF.

The chain uses TRBV6-5 and TRBJ2-7; D may be TRBD2 (5 bases). The germline V gene has CDR1 MNHEY and CDR2 SVGAGI. V was cut by 0 bases and J by 2 bases, with 11 bases left in between. The CDR3 covers 15 residues. This CDR3 reads CASSYSWGEAYEQYF. In nucleotides, the CDR3 is TGTGCCAGCAGTTACTCGTGGGGAGAGGCCTACGAGCAGTACTTC.

This clone has a handful of counts. The chain joins TRBV6-4 to TRBJ2-3; tentatively, D is TRBD2 (6 bases). The germline V and J ends were trimmed by 0 bases and 4 bases, with 11 bases remaining between them. The germline V gene has CDR1 MRHNA and CDR2 SNTAGT. The CDR3 extends over 15 amino acids. The CDR3 nucleotides read TGTGCCAGCAGTGACTCGGCTAGCGAGGCAGATACGCAGTATTTT. It specifies CASSDSASEADTQYF.

V is TRBV29-1 and J is TRBJ1-1; no reliable D call. Trimming pared 2 bases from V and 0 bases from J, leaving 7 bases between. From germline, CDR1 is SQVTM and CDR2 ANQGSEA. This CDR3 region has 13 residues. The CDR3 nucleotides are TGCAGCGTTGAATGGGCACTGAACACTGAAGCTTTCTTT. This sequence encodes CSVEWALNTEAFF.

This chain uses TRBV19 with TRBJ1-2, with a tentative D call TRBD1 (5 bases). Per the germline V gene, CDR1 is LNHDA and CDR2 is SQIVND (reference sequence). This CDR3 comprises 16 residues. Between the trimmed V and J ends, which lost 7 bases and 1 base, there was a span of 19 bases. CDR3 region: CASTMPRDSRNYGYTF. The CDR3 nucleotides are TGTGCCAGTACTATGCCCCGGGACTCCCGTAACTATGGCTACACCTTC.

V and J are TRBV11-2 and TRBJ1-5; D perhaps matches TRBD1 (6 bases). The CDR3 totals 16 residues. Looked up from germline, CDR1 is SGHAT and CDR2 is FQNNGV. Trimming removed 4 bases at V and 0 bases at J, with 13 bases between. The CDR3 region is CASSSIDRYSNQPQHF. For the CDR3, the DNA is TGTGCCAGCAGCTCAATTGACAGGTATAGCAATCAGCCCCAGCATTTT.

This rearrangement joins TRBV4-3 to TRBJ1-1, with a tentative D call TRBD1 (5 bases). This CDR3 region has 17 residues. Trimming stripped 4 bases from V and 0 bases from J, with 18 bases between. Germline CDR1 reads LGHNA; CDR2 reads YSLEER. This chain's CDR3 is CASSPGGVREMNTEAFF. CDR3 coding DNA: TGCGCCAGCAGCCCGGGGGGTGTAAGAGAAATGAACACTGAAGCTTTCTTT.

The CDR3 protein is CASSLRGLYGYTF. The DNA for the CDR3 is TGTGCCAGCAGTTTACGGGGACTCTATGGCTACACCTTC. The chain is built from TRBV27 and TRBJ1-2; TRBD1 might be the D (5 bases). The CDR3 extends over 13 amino acids. V gave up 2 bases and J gave up 4 bases, with 8 bases separating them. The germline CDR1 and CDR2 sequences are MNHEY and SMNVEV (reference sequence).

The chain links TRBV11-2 to TRBJ1-3, with a possible D match to TRBD1 (5 bases). CDR1 SGHAT and CDR2 FQNNGV come from the germline V gene. The V end was cut by 4 bases, the J end by 3 bases, with 13 bases between. The CDR3 has 15 residues. CDR3 DNA: TGTGCCAGCAGCTCGAAGACAGTCTATGGAAACACCATATATTTT. Its protein is CASSSKTVYGNTIYF.

This clone was counted between two and nine times. The rearrangement links TRBV5-8 to TRBJ1-5; no definite D call. Germline V lookup: CDR1 SGHTS, CDR2 YDEGEE. Trimming took 3 bases from V and 4 from J, leaving 17 bases between them. The CDR3 sequence is 16 residues long. The CDR3 loop is CASSSGSMVHNQPQHF. CDR3 DNA: TGTGCCAGCAGCTCGGGATCTATGGTCCATAATCAGCCCCAGCATTTT.

As DNA, the CDR3 is TGTGCCAGCAGCCCCTCAGTCAACGAGCAGTACTTC. Translated, it gives CASSPSVNEQYF. V gene TRBV11-3 combines with J gene TRBJ2-7, with D unresolved. V gave up 5 bases and J gave up 5 bases, with 10 bases separating them. CDR1 SGHNT and CDR2 YENEEA come from the germline V gene. This CDR3 is built from 12 residues.

This clone was seen a single time. The chain is built from TRBV19 and TRBJ2-3; TRBD1 matches 10 bases. This CDR3 is built from 15 residues. With 9 bases clipped from V and 4 bases from J, the junction kept 10 bases outside the gene matches. The germline gives CDR1 LNHDA, CDR2 SQIVND (reference sequence). CDR3 nucleotide sequence: TGTGCCAGCAGCAGGGACAGGGGAGGCGCAGATACGCAGTATTTT. Translating it yields CASSRDRGGADTQYF.

This clone was detected only a few times. The chain employs TRBV10-2 and TRBJ2-5, with 7 bases aligning to TRBD1. V lost 6 bases and J lost 1; bases outside the gene matches: 8. CDR3 size: 15 residues. Germline V gene data show CDR1 as WSHSY and CDR2 as SAAADI. The CDR3 spells CASSEHRDSQETQYF. In DNA, the CDR3 is TGCGCCAGCAGCGAACACCGGGACAGCCAAGAGACCCAGTACTTC.

The V gene is TRBV5-1, the J gene TRBJ2-5; tentatively, D is TRBD2 (5 bases). Trimming took off 4 bases at V and 5 bases at J, with 21 bases between the two ends. Per the germline V gene, CDR1 is SGHRS and CDR2 is YFSETQ. The CDR3 consists of 16 residues. CDR3 residues: CASSLTRGAGRETQYF. CDR3 DNA: TGCGCCAGCAGCCTAACCCGTGGCGCGGGTAGGGAGACCCAGTACTTC.